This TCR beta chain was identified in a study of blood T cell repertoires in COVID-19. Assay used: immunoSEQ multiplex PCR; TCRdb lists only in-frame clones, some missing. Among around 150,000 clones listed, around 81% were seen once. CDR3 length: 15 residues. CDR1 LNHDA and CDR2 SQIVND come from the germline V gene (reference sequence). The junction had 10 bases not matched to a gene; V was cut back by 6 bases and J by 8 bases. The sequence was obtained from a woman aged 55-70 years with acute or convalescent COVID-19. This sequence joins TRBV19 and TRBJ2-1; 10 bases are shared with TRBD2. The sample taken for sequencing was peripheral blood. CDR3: CASRGSSGSRYEQFF. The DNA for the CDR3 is TGTGCCAGTAGGGGTTCTAGCGGGAGTAGGTATGAGCAGTTCTTC.